The 8 T cell receptor beta chains below were found in one sample sequenced in a study of CD8 T cells in ankylosing spondylitis (dated by TCRdb to about 2017). The library was prepared using 5' RACE. The instrument given in TCRdb is Illumina MiSeq. TCRdb trimmed the raw reads at Q25, called clones with MiXCR and kept productive beta chains. Each CDR3 protein gets just one entry, which takes the most common genes and DNA from the rows behind it. Within this sample are 30,000 to 45,000 distinct CDR3 sequences, with 16% of them counted one time only. The ten most abundant clones make up approximately 50% of the sample. Sequenced sample: blood. These receptor sequences come from a male donor with ankylosing spondylitis or in good health (not recorded which).

The chain employs TRBV28 and TRBJ2-7; D not resolved. Trimming took off 6 bases at V and 5 bases at J, with 11 bases between the two ends. CDR3 length: 12 amino acids. CDR1 and CDR2 (germline): MDHEN, SYDVKM. CDR3: CASSTTLHEQYV. CDR3 coding DNA: TGTGCCAGCAGCACGACCTTACACGAGCAGTACGTC.

A few counts support this clonotype. The V call is TRBV12-3 or TRBV12-4, the J call TRBJ2-7; tentatively, D is TRBD1 (6 bases). The V and J ends lost 3 bases and 7 bases respectively, with 22 bases between them. CDR3 length: 16 residues. Here the CDR3 reads CASSFQGPWGSREQYF. In DNA form, the CDR3 reads TGTGCCAGCAGTTTTCAGGGGCCTTGGGGGTCGCGAGAGCAGTACTTC.

The gene calls are TRBV7-2 and TRBJ2-3; D is undetermined. This CDR3 is 15 amino acids long. V lost 5 bases and J lost 1, with 13 bases in between. Germline CDR1 reads SGHTA; CDR2 reads FQGNSA. The CDR3 is CASSPTILGTDTQYF. The CDR3 DNA follows: TGTGCCAGCAGCCCGACGATTCTAGGCACAGATACGCAGTATTTT.

This chain joins TRBV7-9 and TRBJ2-5; D may match TRBD1 or TRBD2 (5 bases each). CDR1 is SEHNR, CDR2 FQNEAQ, per germline (reference sequence). Deletions cut 0 bases from V and 1 base from J, with 9 bases between. The CDR3 is 15 amino acids. CDR3 protein: CASSLASGAQETQYF. CDR3 nucleotide sequence: TGTGCCAGCAGCTTAGCCTCCGGGGCCCAAGAGACCCAGTACTTC.

This clonotype was seen a handful of times. The J gene is TRBJ2-1, the V gene TRBV4-1; 11 bases are a match to TRBD2. Germline loops: CDR1 MGHRA, CDR2 YSYEKL. CDR3 length: 19 residues. J lost 7 bases, V lost 3 bases, and 17 bases had no gene match. The CDR3 spells CASSHPGLAAGTSRNEQFF. As DNA, the CDR3 is TGCGCCAGCAGCCATCCGGGACTAGCGGCGGGAACTAGTAGGAATGAGCAGTTCTTC.

This clonotype turned up a few times. This rearrangement joins TRBV18 to TRBJ2-1; D possibly matches TRBD1 or TRBD2 (5 bases each). The CDR3 is 15 amino acids. The V gene lost 3 bases and the J gene lost 8 bases, with 17 bases spanning the gap. Germline values: CDR1 KGHSH, CDR2 LQKENI. This CDR3 is CASSPGTNLVDEQFF. CDR3 bases: TGTGCCAGCTCACCCGGGACCAACTTAGTCGATGAGCAGTTCTTC.

This clonotype was detected many times. J is TRBJ2-1 and V is TRBV27; D remains ambiguous. V lost 0 bases to trimming and J lost 10 bases, with 10 bases between them. The CDR3 totals 13 residues. Germline V lookup: CDR1 MNHEY, CDR2 SMNVEV (reference sequence). The CDR3 DNA follows: TGTGCCAGCAGTTTATCAGGGTCGCGGGAGCAGTTCTTC. Amino acid sequence: CASSLSGSREQFF.

The chain combines TRBV5-6 with TRBJ2-1, with 8 positions matching TRBD2. The germline V gene has CDR1 SGHDT and CDR2 YYEEEE. The CDR3 has 15 residues. The V and J ends lost 4 bases and 8 bases, in that order; junction bases with no gene match: 11. CDR3 sequence reads: CASSPLGLGGYEQFF. The CDR3 DNA sequence: TGTGCCAGCAGCCCACTGGGACTAGGGGGGTATGAGCAGTTCTTC.